This section outlines one TCR beta chain sequence together with its context. Its antigen is currently not known. No much larger clone exists at a distance of one base, and base qualities are not known. The entry originates in a study of T cell repertoires in cytomegalovirus infection (dated by TCRdb to between 2019 and 2020). In terms of the full investigation: Alongside well-studied HLA-B-restricted epitopes, the peptide stimulations were aimed at recently identified HLA-C-restricted CMV epitopes, whose presentation resists viral immunomodulation. Donor HLA type was relevant to the analysis, as public TCR beta signatures indicated carriage of CMV infection together with the matching HLA type. Study-wide conclusions, independent of this receptor: The ex vivo response was dominated by HLA-C-restricted CMV-specific TCR beta clonotypes, and the single most frequent clonotype in two of eight donors was supplied by these HLA-C-restricted clonotypes. In both this cohort and an independent cohort of 352 donors, the cumulative frequency of public TCR beta family members distinguished carriers of CMV infection plus the relevant HLA type.

The sequencer was an Illumina HiSeq 1500. TCRdb reworked the public reads: Q25 trimming with fastp, MiXCR clone assembly, productive beta chains retained. Entries are consolidated by CDR3 protein sequence, retaining the most common genes and DNA. Counted in this sample were more than 300,000 distinct CDR3 sequences; roughly 36% of them appeared once. Together, the top ten hold roughly 12% of the sample. Interpreted using the paper, the treatment or condition label stands for: in vitro stimulation with specific CMV peptide epitopes to enrich CMV-specific T cells. The CDR3 starts with the cysteine, ends with the phenylalanine, and has 13 residues. The only DNA kept is the CDR3, 39 bases in frame from the first base. A distance of 7 bases separates the germline ends of V and J, which lose 2 bases and 2 bases respectively. The germline V gene supplies CDR1 SGHTA and CDR2 FQGNSA.

This clonotype was obtained from a human donor in good health (CMV status not recorded). Some clones in this sample may be carry-over from other donors' samples. In this chain, TRBV7-2 is recombined with TRBJ2-7, with the D gene call left open. Sequenced here: cultured PBMCs, sampled from culture after CMV antigen stimulation. Read as DNA, the sequence is TGTGCCAGCAGCTTATATCGCACCTACGAGCAGTACTTC. Its product reads: CASSLYRTYEQYF.